Reported below is one TCR beta chain. Its antigen is not identified. Profiling relied on immunoSEQ multiplex PCR, and the TCRdb table lists in-frame clones only, not all of them. The repertoire holds about 2 million clones, with roughly 94% as singletons. With 8 bases clipped from V and 9 bases from J, the junction kept 10 bases outside the gene matches. CDR3 length equals 14 residues. CDR1 is SNHLY, CDR2 FYNNEI, per germline. This record comes from a study of shared clonotypes between healthy human individuals. Naive CD8 cells comprised CD45RO-negative, CCR7-positively selected cells, excluding terminally differentiated effector memory CD45RA+ cells. The study's findings and limits: Sequencing depth was expected to affect clonotype sharing among donors. The rarefaction results pointed to incomplete sorted-subset sequencing despite large depth.

The chain joins TRBV2 to TRBJ2-1; 10 nucleotides line up with TRBD1. Source material: naive CD8+ T cells sorted from blood. The sequence was obtained from a man aged 18 to 30 in good health. Here the CDR3 DNA reads TGTGCCAGCCGTGGGGGACAGGGGTTCTTTGAGCAGTTCTTC. Protein product: CASRGGQGFFEQFF.